This T cell receptor beta chain was obtained from a study of OX40 agonist ivuxolimab in advanced cancers. The table came from immunoSEQ multiplex PCR; TCRdb's copy has only in-frame clones and leaves some out. The sample includes tens of thousands of clones, roughly nine tenths seen only once; the top ten take less than 14%. Germline V CDR1 and CDR2: SGHNT, YYREEE (reference sequence). The CDR3 runs to 13 residues. V was clipped by 0 bases and J by 6 bases; unmatched bases: 1. The chain is built from TRBV5-4 and TRBJ1-2; 8 bases map to TRBD1. The sequenced sample was CD4+ or CD8+ T cells sorted from blood, obtained in a trial of the OX40 agonist ivuxolimab. This receptor was identified in an adult with an advanced solid tumor such as melanoma, head and neck, liver or kidney cancer. CDR3 nucleotide sequence: TGTGCCAGCAGCTTGGTACAGGGGGATGGCTACACCTTC. Amino acids: CASSLVQGDGYTF.